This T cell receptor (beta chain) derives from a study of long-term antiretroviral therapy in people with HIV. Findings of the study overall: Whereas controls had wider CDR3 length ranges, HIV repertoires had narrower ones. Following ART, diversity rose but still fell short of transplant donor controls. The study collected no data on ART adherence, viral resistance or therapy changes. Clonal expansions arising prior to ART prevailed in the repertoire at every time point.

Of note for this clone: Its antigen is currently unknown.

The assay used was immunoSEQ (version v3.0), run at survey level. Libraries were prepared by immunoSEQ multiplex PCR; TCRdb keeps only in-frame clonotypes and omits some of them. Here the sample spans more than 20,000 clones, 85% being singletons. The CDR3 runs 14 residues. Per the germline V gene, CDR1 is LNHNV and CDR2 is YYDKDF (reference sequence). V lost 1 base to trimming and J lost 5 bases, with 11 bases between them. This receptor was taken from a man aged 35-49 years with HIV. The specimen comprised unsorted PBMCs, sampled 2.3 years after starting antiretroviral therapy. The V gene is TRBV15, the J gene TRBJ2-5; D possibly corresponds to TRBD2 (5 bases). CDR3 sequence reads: CATSRGRSLETQYF. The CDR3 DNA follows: TGTGCCACCAGCAGAGGGAGGAGTTTGGAGACCCAGTACTTC.